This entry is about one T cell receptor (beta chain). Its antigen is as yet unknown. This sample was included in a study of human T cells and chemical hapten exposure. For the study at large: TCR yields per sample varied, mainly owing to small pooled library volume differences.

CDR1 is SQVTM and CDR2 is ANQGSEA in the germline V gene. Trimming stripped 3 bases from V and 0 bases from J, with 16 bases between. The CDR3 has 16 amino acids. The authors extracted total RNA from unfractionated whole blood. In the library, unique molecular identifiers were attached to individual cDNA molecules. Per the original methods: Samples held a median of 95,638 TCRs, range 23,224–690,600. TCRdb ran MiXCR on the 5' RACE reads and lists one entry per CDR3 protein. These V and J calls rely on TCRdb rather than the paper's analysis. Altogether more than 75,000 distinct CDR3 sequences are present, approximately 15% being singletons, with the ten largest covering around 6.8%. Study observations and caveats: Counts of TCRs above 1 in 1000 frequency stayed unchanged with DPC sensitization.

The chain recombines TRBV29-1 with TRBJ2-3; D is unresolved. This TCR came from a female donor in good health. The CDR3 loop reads CSVDVGTSSSTDTQYF. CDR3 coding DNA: TGCAGCGTTGATGTGGGCACTTCGTCCAGCACAGATACGCAGTATTTT.